This T cell receptor beta chain was recovered during a study of OX40 agonist ivuxolimab in advanced cancers. Findings and caveats of the study: At doses 0.1 to 3.0 mg/kg, CD4+ and CD8+ clones expanded.

Generated by immunoSEQ multiplex PCR, the TCRdb table keeps only in-frame clones and is missing some. The table shows about 77,000 clones, with 83% occurring only once. About this clone: What it binds is unknown.

The sample in question was CD4+ or CD8+ T cells sorted from blood, obtained in a trial of the OX40 agonist ivuxolimab. The clonotype comes from an adult with an advanced solid tumor such as melanoma, head and neck, liver or kidney cancer.

This chain's CDR3 is CASSRQGSNQPQHF. The CDR3 coding sequence is TGTGCCAGCAGCCGACAGGGAAGCAATCAGCCCCAGCATTTT. The chain has TRBV6-6 and TRBJ1-5; the match to TRBD1 covers 7 bases. The germline V gene encodes CDR1 MNHNY and CDR2 SVGAGI (reference sequence). CDR3 size: 14 residues. V shed 6 bases and J 1 base; nucleotides not matched to a gene: 3.